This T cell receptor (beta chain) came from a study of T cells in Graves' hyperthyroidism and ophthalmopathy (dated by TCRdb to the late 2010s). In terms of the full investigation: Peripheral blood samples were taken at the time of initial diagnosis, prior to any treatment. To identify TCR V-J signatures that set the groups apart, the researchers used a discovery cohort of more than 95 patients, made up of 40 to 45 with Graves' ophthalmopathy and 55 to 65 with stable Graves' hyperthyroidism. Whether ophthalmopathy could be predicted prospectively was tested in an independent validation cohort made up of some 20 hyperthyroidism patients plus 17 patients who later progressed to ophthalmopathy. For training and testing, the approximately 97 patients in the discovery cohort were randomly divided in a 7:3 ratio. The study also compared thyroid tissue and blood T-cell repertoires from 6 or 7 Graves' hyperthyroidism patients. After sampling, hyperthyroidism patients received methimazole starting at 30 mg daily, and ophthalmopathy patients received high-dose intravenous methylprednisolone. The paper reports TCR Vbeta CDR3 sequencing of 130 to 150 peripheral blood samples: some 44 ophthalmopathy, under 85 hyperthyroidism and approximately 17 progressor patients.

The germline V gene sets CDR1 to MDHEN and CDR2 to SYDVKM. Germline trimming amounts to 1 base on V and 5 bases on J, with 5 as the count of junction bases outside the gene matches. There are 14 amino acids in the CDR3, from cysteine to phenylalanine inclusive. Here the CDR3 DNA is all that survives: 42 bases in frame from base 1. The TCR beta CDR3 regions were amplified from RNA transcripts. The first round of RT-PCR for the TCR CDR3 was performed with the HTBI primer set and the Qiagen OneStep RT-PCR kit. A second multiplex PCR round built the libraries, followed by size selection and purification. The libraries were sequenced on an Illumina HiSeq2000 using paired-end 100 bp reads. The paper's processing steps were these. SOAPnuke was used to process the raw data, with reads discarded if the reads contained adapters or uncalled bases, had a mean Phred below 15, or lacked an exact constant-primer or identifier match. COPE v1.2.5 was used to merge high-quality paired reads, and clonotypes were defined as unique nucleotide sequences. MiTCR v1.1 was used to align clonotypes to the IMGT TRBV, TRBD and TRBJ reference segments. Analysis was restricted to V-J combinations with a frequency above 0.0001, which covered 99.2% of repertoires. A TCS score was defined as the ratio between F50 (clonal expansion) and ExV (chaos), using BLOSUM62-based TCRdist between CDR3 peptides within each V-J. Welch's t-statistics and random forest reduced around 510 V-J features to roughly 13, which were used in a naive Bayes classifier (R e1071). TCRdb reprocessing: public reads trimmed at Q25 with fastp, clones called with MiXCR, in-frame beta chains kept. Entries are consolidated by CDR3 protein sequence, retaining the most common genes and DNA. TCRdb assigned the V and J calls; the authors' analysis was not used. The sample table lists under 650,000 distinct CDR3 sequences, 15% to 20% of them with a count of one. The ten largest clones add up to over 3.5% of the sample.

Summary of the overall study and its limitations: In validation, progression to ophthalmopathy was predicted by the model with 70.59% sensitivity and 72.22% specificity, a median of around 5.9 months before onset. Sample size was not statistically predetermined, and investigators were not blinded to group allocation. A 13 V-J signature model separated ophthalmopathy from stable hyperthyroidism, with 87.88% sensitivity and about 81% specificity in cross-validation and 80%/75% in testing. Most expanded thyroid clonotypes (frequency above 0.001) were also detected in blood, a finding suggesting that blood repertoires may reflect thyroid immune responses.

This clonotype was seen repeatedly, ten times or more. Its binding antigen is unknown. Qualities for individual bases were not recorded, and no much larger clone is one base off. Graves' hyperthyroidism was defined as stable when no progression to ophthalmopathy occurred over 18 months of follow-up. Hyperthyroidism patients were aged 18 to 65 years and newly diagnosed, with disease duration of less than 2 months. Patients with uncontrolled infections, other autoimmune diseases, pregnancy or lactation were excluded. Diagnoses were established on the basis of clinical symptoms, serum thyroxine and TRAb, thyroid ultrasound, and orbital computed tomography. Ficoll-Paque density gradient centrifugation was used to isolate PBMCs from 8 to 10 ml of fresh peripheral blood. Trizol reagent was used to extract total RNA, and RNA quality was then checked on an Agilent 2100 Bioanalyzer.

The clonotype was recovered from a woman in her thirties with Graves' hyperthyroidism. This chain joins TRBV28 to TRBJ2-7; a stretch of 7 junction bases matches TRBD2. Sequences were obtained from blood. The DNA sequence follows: TGTGCCAGCAGTTTATATCCGGGAGGCCACGAGCAGTACTTC. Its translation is CASSLYPGGHEQYF.